The 6 T cell receptor beta chains in this list originate from one sample, sequenced in a study of T cell repertoires in cytomegalovirus infection. No antigen has been identified for these receptors. TCRdb recomputed calls from the reads with MiXCR, one row per CDR3 protein. The repertoire consists of 650,000 to 900,000 distinct CDR3 sequences, with 32% occurring once and the leading ten covering around an eighth. The sequencing used cultured CD8+ T cells from PBMCs, collected from culture after CMV antigen stimulation. These receptors originate from a human donor in good health (CMV status not recorded). Some clones in this sample may be carry-over from other donors' samples.

The chain links TRBV6-5 to TRBJ1-5; D gene unclear. There are 14 residues in the CDR3. From germline, CDR1 is MNHEY and CDR2 SVGAGI. Trimming pared 0 bases from V and 4 bases from J, leaving 7 bases between. The CDR3 is CASSYSSVNQPQHF. In DNA form, the CDR3 reads TGTGCCAGCAGTTACTCGTCGGTTAATCAGCCCCAGCATTTT.

The rearrangement uses TRBV6-2 or TRBV6-3 and TRBJ2-5, with a weak D call TRBD1 (5 bases). The CDR3 length is 16 residues. Trimming took 5 bases from V and 1 from J, leaving 17 bases between them. CDR1 is MNHEY, CDR2 SVGEGT, per germline. CDR3 nucleotide sequence: TGTGCCAGCAGTGGCCTCCGGACACAAAGCCAAGAGACCCAGTACTTC. Translation: CASSGLRTQSQETQYF.

The chain combines TRBV6-5 with TRBJ1-2, with D perhaps matching TRBD1 (5 bases). The CDR3 consists of 17 residues. V shed 0 bases and J shed 5 bases, with 19 bases lying between them. The germline gives CDR1 MNHEY, CDR2 SVGAGI. CDR3 sequence (DNA): TGTGCCAGCAGTTACTCGAAATTCCAGGGACGTGGGTATGGCTACACCTTC. Translating it yields CASSYSKFQGRGYGYTF.

This clonotype was seen more than once but under ten times. V usage is TRBV2 and J usage is TRBJ2-3, with D possibly being TRBD2 (6 bases). Germline V gives CDR1 SNHLY, CDR2 FYNNEI. V was shortened by 7 bases and J by 1 base, with 15 bases between the two germline ends. The CDR3 covers 15 residues. The CDR3 loop is CASMTNPGGTDTQYF. In DNA form, the CDR3 reads TGTGCCAGCATGACGAATCCGGGAGGCACAGATACGCAGTATTTT. Full variable domain (rest looked up from reference TRBV2 and TRBJ2-3): EPEVTQTPSHQVTQMGQEVILRCVPISNHLYFYWYRQILGQKVEFLVSFYNNEISEKSEIFDDQFSVERPDGSNFTLKIRSTKLEDSAMYFCASMTNPGGTDTQYFGPGTRLTVL.

V is TRBV24-1 and J is TRBJ2-1; 13 bases line up with TRBD2. The junction had 9 bases not matched to a gene; V was cut back by 4 bases and J by 4 bases. The germline gives CDR1 KGHDR, CDR2 SFDVKD. The CDR3 length is 18 residues. The CDR3 coding sequence is TGTGCCACCAGTGAGGGGGTTACTAGCGGGGGGGTTTACAATGAGCAGTTCTTC. Translating it yields CATSEGVTSGGVYNEQFF.

This clonotype has a handful of counts. The chain combines TRBV5-4 with TRBJ2-1; possible D gene TRBD1, 5 bases. CDR1 is SGHNT, CDR2 YYREEE, per germline (reference sequence). The CDR3 has 17 amino acids. V lost 6 bases, J lost 0 bases, and 19 bases lay in between. In nucleotides, the CDR3 is TGTGCCAGCACCCCTCTTCCCGACAGCTACTCCTACAATGAGCAGTTCTTC. Its translation: CASTPLPDSYSYNEQFF.